This T cell receptor (beta chain) was retrieved from a study of blood T cell repertoires in COVID-19. Study in general: Italy, Spain and the United States were the sources of the convalescent and acute COVID-19 samples. T cells, B-cell-depleted T cells, or PBMCs provided the cDNA or gDNA that served as material.

V was pared by 1 base and J by 6 bases, with 9 bases of the junction left unmatched. Germline V lookup: CDR1 SEHNR, CDR2 FQNEAQ (reference sequence). The CDR3 covers 16 residues. Per the original data handling: Nucleated cell counts were estimated from reference gene primer amplification. The protocol was immunoSEQ multiplex PCR, while the TCRdb copy is restricted to in-frame clones and leaves out a portion. The V and J calls and clone size come from that table; D and trimming were worked out from the DNA. The sample shows some 260,000 clones, around 90% of them seen only once. The source is a human donor in a cohort sampled during active COVID-19. The chain employs TRBV7-9 and TRBJ1-2, with 9 bases identical to TRBD1. Sequences were obtained from peripheral blood. CDR3 amino acids: CASSLVTGQGSDGYTF. CDR3 DNA sequence: TGTGCCAGCAGCTTAGTCACGGGACAGGGATCTGATGGCTACACCTTC.